This T cell receptor (beta chain) is drawn from a study of post-analysis software for immune sequencing data. Study-wide background: Progressive-relapsing, secondary progressive and relapsing-remitting multiple sclerosis were among the disease courses included.

This CDR3 has 15 residues. The V end lost 4 bases, the J end lost 5 bases, and 15 bases lay between the germline ends. Germline V gene data show CDR1 as MDHEN and CDR2 as SYDVKM. TCR beta libraries were prepared from cDNA with unique molecular identifiers. TCRdb re-analysed the PCR reads in MiXCR, keeping a single row per CDR3 protein. In the table there are hundreds of thousands of distinct CDR3 sequences, less than 35% of which are singletons. Regarding the study as a whole: Higher frequency in patients than in controls was seen for five TRBV segments, with TRBV5-6, TRBV5-1 and TRBV20-1 among them.

This clonotype was detected only a few times. Its antigen is undetermined. J is TRBJ2-1 and V is TRBV28; D perhaps matches TRBD2 (6 bases). The specimen sequenced was blood. The sequence was obtained from a girl aged 5 to 17 with multiple sclerosis. This CDR3 is CASSSGTVSHNEQFF. The CDR3 DNA sequence: TGTGCCAGCAGTTCCGGGACTGTCAGTCACAATGAGCAGTTCTTC. Supplemented by reference TRBV28 and TRBJ2-1, the full variable domain reads DVKVTQSSRYLVKRTGEKVFLECVQDMDHENMFWYRQDPGLGLRLIYFSYDVKMKEKGDIPEGYSVSREKKERFSLILESASTNQTSMYLCASSSGTVSHNEQFFGPGTRLTVL.